This T cell receptor beta chain stems from a study of cytomegalovirus exposure and HLA in healthy donors (dated by TCRdb to 2016 to 2017). About the study as a whole: An earlier analysis of approximately 640 of the donors reported 250 to 300 Gb of sequence data and some 100 million unique TCR beta sequences from approximately 180 million T cells. A later genetic analysis took genome-wide SNP genotypes for about three fifths of the roughly 670 donors and used that subset as a discovery cohort. HLA typing covered class I and class II loci at four-digit resolution. The study combined high-throughput TCR immunosequencing, statistical association of individual TCRs with disease status, and machine learning to predict cytomegalovirus infection status. A separate validation cohort of 90 to 150 different subjects was used in addition to the roughly 620-subject first cohort. The study profiled the T cell repertoires of under 850 subjects by immunosequencing and related them to cytomegalovirus serostatus. Among the roughly 390 genotyped donors, approximately 77% belonged to the genetic ancestry cluster associated with self-reported Caucasian donors. On average, 235,054 unique TCR beta nucleotide sequences were sequenced per donor among some 420 genotyped donors of the cohort, with approximately 18% of those sequences being non-productive. An earlier analysis of around 540 of the donors applied high-throughput TCR beta sequencing to assess whether each TCR beta V gene segment acted as functional or pseudogenic. Because of strong linkage in the cohort, a few DR-DQ haplotypes were treated as single units for association and clustering. All discovery cohort repertoires had been generated using a single sequencing platform. Around 330 gigabases of sequencing data and around 80 million unique TCR sequences made up an early release that covered about 640 HLA-typed donors. The later analysis used no new phenotypic data to find candidate immune exposures, relying instead on TCR beta sequences and their occurrence across donors. A later analysis re-analyzed previously published TCR beta repertoires from 666 donors and added high-resolution HLA genotyping to study TCR occurrence patterns. The study aimed to test whether signatures of past pathogen exposure could be identified by cataloging public T cell receptors. Donor age, sex, ethnicity and CMV serostatus were compiled together with the repertoire data. Typing coverage varied by locus: about 620-630 donors for A, B, C, DRB1 and DQB1; approximately 520 for DQA1; about 600 for DPA1; 450 to 480 for DPB1.

Worth noting for this clone: What this receptor recognizes is not known. The record has no base qualities; no much larger clone is one base away.

In total, fewer than 750 healthy bone marrow donors made up the cohort. At the time of sampling, every cohort member was nominally healthy, though immune exposures that went unrecorded were likely present. Of the approximately 700 cohort members, 250 to 300 had positive CMV serostatus and about 360 had negative CMV serostatus, and CMV serostatus was not recorded for the donor. A peripheral blood sample was collected from each donor, and TCR beta sequencing was performed on peripheral blood mononuclear cells. Genomic DNA extraction from the blood cell samples was performed with the Qiagen DNeasy Blood Extraction Kit. General conclusions and limits of the study: Correlated functional status among segregating V segments might be attributable to linkage disequilibrium, but an unknown experimental factor could not be ruled out. Compared with the roughly 720-donor mean, donors in an Asian-associated ancestry cluster had fewer N-insertions in productive TCRs, according to a later genetic analysis. A few of the identified cytomegalovirus-associated TCR beta chains were confirmed in vitro to be specific for cytomegalovirus antigens. In an earlier analysis of 450 to 750 of the donors, most TCR beta V segments appeared in productive rearrangements about 87% or about 30% of the time, broadly matching IMGT annotations. A group of highly shared sequence variants was considered likely to be a technical artifact of the sequencing pipeline. This cohort had only TCR beta chains sequenced, and the lack of alpha or paired-chain data limited which features could be detected. In a later analysis, HLA-associated TCR beta chains showed more clonal expansion and lower generation probabilities than non-associated chains that were equally common. In a later analysis, the rate of TCR association differed among HLA loci, with DRB1 alleles having the most associated TCRs and HLA-C alleles having the fewest. In a later genetic analysis, a missense DCLRE1C variant was associated with V-gene and J-gene trimming of TCR beta chains, and the association was replicated in an independent cohort. The classifier was reported to diagnose cytomegalovirus status with high specificity and sensitivity in both the original and validation cohorts. A later analysis associated around 16,000 TCR beta sequences with specific HLA alleles at a false discovery rate of 0.05. HLA typing was unavailable for some donors at each locus, so association tests used only the typed subset. A total of 150 or so TCR beta chains were listed by the study as associated with cytomegalovirus. Presence/absence analyses assumed roughly uniform sequencing depth across donors, an assumption that may not hold. The authors suggested that the approach could potentially be extended to other disease states and immunological phenotypes. According to a later analysis, parvovirus B19, influenza, CMV and Epstein-Barr virus appeared linked to several top co-occurrence clusters. The earlier analysis of 587 of the donors excluded around 17 rarely observed V segments, including chromosome 9 orphons, because counts were too low. While some public TCRs were present in many individuals, most TCR sequences turned up only very rarely across donors. In a later analysis, most CMV-associated TCR beta chains were found to appear HLA-restricted, with HLA associations seemingly driven largely by CMV exposure. A further reported finding was that TCR beta sequences accurately predicted the HLA-A and HLA-B alleles for most subjects in the first cohort. CMV serostatus was the only immune exposure information available for the cohort. When HLA alleles, especially DR and DQ, strongly co-occurred, attributing TCR associations to individual alleles was difficult.

Receptor amplification or capture employed the immunoSEQ multiplex PCR assay. The multiplex PCR relied on a mix of 60 forward primers for TCR Vbeta segments and 13 reverse primers for TCR Jbeta segments. The CDR3 region of rearranged TCR beta genes was amplified from genomic DNA with a multiplex PCR assay. The Illumina HiSeq System was used to sequence the amplified TCR beta libraries as 87-base-pair reads. The source study handled its data this way. A later analysis tallied 70 million to 100 million unique TCR beta chains across the 650 to 750 repertoires, and some 12 million of those chains were shared by two or more donors. To remove PCR and sequencing errors, raw reads were error-corrected and collapsed into unique sequences using a nearest-neighbor algorithm that merged closely related sequences. Alignment of CDR3 sequences to IMGT reference sequences was used to assign V, D and J gene segments. For a sequence to be retained, at least a six-nucleotide match to both a V gene segment and a J gene segment was required. Rearrangements were called productive when the CDR3 lacked stop codons and stayed in frame with V and J; all others were non-productive. CDR3 was defined according to IMGT convention as the region running from the second conserved V-encoded cysteine to the conserved J-encoded phenylalanine. The earlier analysis of about 590 of the donors excluded sequences that lacked an unambiguous match to a single V gene segment. An earlier analysis of a few hundred of the donors called V segments functional above 56.7% productive rearrangements and segregating when the between-donor standard deviation exceeded 5%. A statistical classification framework was built for diagnosing cytomegalovirus status from the catalog of TCR beta chain sequences. In a later analysis, V and J genes were assigned by comparing TCR nucleotide sequences against IMGT/GENE-DB human TR gene sequences. In a later analysis, CDR3 sequences and most-parsimonious VDJ recombination scenarios were assigned using the TCRdist pipeline. A later analysis defined each TCR beta chain by its CDR3 amino acid sequence plus V-gene family, and excluded reads lacking a unique V-gene family. In a later analysis, nearly 600 highly shared, low-generation-probability nucleotide sequences were removed to address suspected cross-contamination and a sequencing artifact. In a later analysis, a clonal expansion index for each public chain was calculated from normalized within-repertoire ranks of inferred template counts. In a later analysis, generation probabilities were computed using a VDJ recombination model fitted to out-of-frame rearrangements, and the results were checked against IGoR. A later analysis scored TCR-TCR, TCR-HLA and TCR-CMV co-occurrence with hypergeometric tests, applying a repertoire-size bias correction to TCR pairs. In a later analysis, false discovery rates were estimated by permuting HLA or CMV assignments 20 times. In a later analysis, co-occurring TCRs were grouped using DBSCAN, with TCRdist sequence similarity added in when clustering inside HLA-allele-positive subsets. Co-occurrence clustering excluded repertoires with fewer than 30,000 or more than 120,000 public chains, plus five with anomalous nucleotide sharing. TCRdb mirrors the immuneACCESS table, restricted to in-frame sequences. Some clones are absent from its copies; in checked studies, under half trace to an unresolved V gene, and the reason for the others is unknown. V and J calls plus clone size are reproduced from that table; the DNA served to infer D and trimming. Present in this sample are under 250,000 clones, about 83% of which were seen just once. The ten biggest clones cover roughly 1.3% of the sample.

The source of this sequence is a human donor in good health. Sample: PBMCs.

The CDR3 region: CASSEVTGYEQFF. At the DNA level, the sequence is TGTGCCAGCAGTGAGGTCACGGGGTATGAGCAGTTCTTC. This sequence uses TRBV2 and TRBJ2-1; a tentative D match to TRBD2 spans 5 bases. The CDR3 measures 13 amino acids from cysteine to phenylalanine. The sequence is cut down to CDR3 DNA, 39 bases in frame from base 1. CDR1 and CDR2 were assigned from the germline V gene as SNHLY and FYNNEI. The germline ends are 11 bases apart after V is trimmed by 3 bases and J by 8 bases. With the rest looked up from the reference TRBV2 and TRBJ2-1 genes rather than sequenced, the full variable domain is EPEVTQTPSHQVTQMGQEVILRCVPISNHLYFYWYRQILGQKVEFLVSFYNNEISEKSEIFDDQFSVERPDGSNFTLKIRSTKLEDSAMYFCASSEVTGYEQFFGPGTRLTVL.